One sample yielded the 10 T cell receptor beta chains listed below, sequenced in a study of tumor-infiltrating lymphocytes in primary liver carcinoma. Reverse transcription of approximately 500 ng total RNA with a constant-region primer produced TCR beta cDNA. Libraries for TCR beta were built through three nested multiplex PCR rounds, which together made up a slightly modified ARM-PCR procedure. It was with TRBV1-TRBV30 forward primers and a C-beta reverse primer that the first two PCR rounds were run, at roughly 10 cycles each. TCRdb fed the multiplex PCR reads into MiXCR, producing one record per CDR3 protein. The sample carries 100,000 or so distinct CDR3 sequences, 80% to 85% recorded once. RNA and DNA were co-extracted from about 19-30 mg of unsorted bulk tissue. The sequenced sample was liver tumor tissue from sampling region 3. The subset is: tumor region T3, left-lateral pole. The receptor source for this set is a man aged 40-49 years with primary liver carcinoma and hepatitis B virus infection.

Details on this clonotype: One end of the junction fails to match germline, which may point to a read error. This chain links TRBV4-2 with TRBJ1-2; a possible D gene is TRBD1 (5 bases). CDR3 length: 14 amino acids. CDR1 is LGHNA and CDR2 is YNFKEQ in the germline V gene. The chain's CDR3 is CASSQNRTGWGYTF. The CDR3 nucleotides are TGTGCCAGCAGCCAAAATCGAACAGGCTGGGGCTATACCTTC.

J is TRBJ2-4 and V is TRBV7-9, with 9 bases matching TRBD1. CDR1 is SEHNR and CDR2 is FQNEAQ in the germline V gene (reference sequence). The CDR3 runs to 17 residues. Here the CDR3 DNA reads TGTGTCAGGAGCCGGGGACAGGGTGGGGTTGCCAAAAACATTCAGTACTTC. This codes for CVRSRGQGGVAKNIQYF. Together with reference TRBV7-9 and TRBJ2-4, the CDR3 gives the full variable domain: DTGVSQNPRHKITKRGQNVTFRCDPISEHNRLYWYRQTLGQGPEFLTYFQNEAQLEKSRLLSDRFSAERPKGSFSTLEIQRTEQGDSAMYLCVRSRGQGGVAKNIQYFGAGTRLSVL.

This clonotype is a singleton in its sample. This chain joins TRBV7-8 and TRBJ1-4; 10 nucleotides line up with TRBD1. The CDR3 is 16 residues long. Germline lookup yields CDR1 SGHVS and CDR2 FQNEAQ. J gave up 7 bases and V 5 bases, and 10 bases lay outside the gene matches. In DNA, the CDR3 is TGTGCCAGCAGCCCCCTACGGACAGGGGGGATTGAAAAACTGTTTTTT. This translates into CASSPLRTGGIEKLFF. Combining the CDR3 with reference TRBV7-8 and TRBJ1-4 gives the whole variable domain GAGVSQSPRYKVAKRGQDVALRCDPISGHVSLFWYQQALGQGPEFLTYFQNEAQLDKSGLPSDRFFAERPEGSVSTLKIQRTQQEDSAVYLCASSPLRTGGIEKLFFGSGTQLSVL.

With respect to this clonotype: One end of the junction does not line up with germline, which may come from a read error. The gene calls are TRBV4-3 and TRBJ2-5; D might be TRBD1 (5 bases). CDR1 and CDR2 from the germline V gene are LGHNA and YSLEER. The CDR3 length is 14 residues. CDR3 residues: CASSPKDITYEQNF. The CDR3 DNA reads TGTGCCAGCAGCCCCAAGGACATCACCTACGAGCAGAACTTC.

With respect to this clonotype: The conserved phenylalanine or tryptophan normally closing the CDR3 is absent here, so this likely arose from a read error. V is TRBV11-2 and J is TRBJ1-6; no clear D. This CDR3 has 13 amino acids. CDR1 is SGHAT, CDR2 FQNNGV, per germline. The CDR3 spells CASSPYTDSLLHI. The CDR3 DNA reads TGTGCTAGCAGCCCCTACACGGATTCACTCCTCCACATT.

Regarding this clonotype: The missing conserved phenylalanine or tryptophan at the end of this CDR3 makes a read error likely. The chain combines TRBV19 with TRBJ1-1; 7 nucleotides agree with TRBD1. V lost 6 bases, J lost 8 bases, and 9 bases stayed unmatched. CDR3 size: 13 residues. Germline lookup yields CDR1 LNHDA and CDR2 SQIVND (reference sequence). In DNA form, the CDR3 reads TGTGCCAGTAGCTATAGGTCAGGGGGAGAAGCTTTCATT. Encoded protein: CASSYRSGGEAFI.

With regard to this clonotype: At one boundary the junction diverges from the germline segment, which might be a read error. This rearrangement joins TRBV6-6 to TRBJ2-2; TRBD1 matches at 11 bases. Germline-derived CDR1 and CDR2 are MNHNY and SVGAGI (reference sequence). This CDR3 has 16 amino acids. CDR3 loop: CTSSLQGQGGTGELFF. CDR3 bases: TGTACCAGCAGTTTGCAGGGACAGGGGGGAACCGGGGAGCTGTTTTTT.

With regard to this clonotype: The CDR3 ends on some other residue instead of the conserved phenylalanine or tryptophan, so this is likely a read error. V gene TRBV28 combines with J gene TRBJ2-4; possible D gene TRBD1, 5 bases. Germline CDR1 is MDHEN and CDR2 is SYDVKM. The CDR3 has 15 amino acids. In DNA, the CDR3 is TGTGCCAGCAGCCCTCACAGGTTGGCCAGAAACATTCAGTACTCC. Encoded protein: CASSPHRLARNIQYS.

As regards this clonotype: The DNA is left out, because the CDR3 cannot be placed on it with certainty; the CDR3 is given as TCRdb lists it. The chain has TRBV28 and TRBJ1-2; the D call of TRBD1 is as the table states it, not checked on the DNA. The CDR3 is made up of 16 amino acids, end residues included. Per germline, CDR1 MDHEN and CDR2 SYDVKM. The CDR3 sequence is CASSTPPGTGTYGCTF.

This clonotype has a handful of counts. No conserved phenylalanine or tryptophan is present at the end of the CDR3, so a read error is the likely explanation. This chain links TRBV4-2 with TRBJ2-5; TRBD1 aligns across 11 bases. This CDR3 region has 16 residues. Germline V gene sequence: CDR1 LGHNA, CDR2 YNFKEQ. In nucleotides, the CDR3 is TGTGCCAACAGCCAAGACGGGACAGGGGGCCAAGAGACCCAGTACTTA. Translated: CANSQDGTGGQETQYL.